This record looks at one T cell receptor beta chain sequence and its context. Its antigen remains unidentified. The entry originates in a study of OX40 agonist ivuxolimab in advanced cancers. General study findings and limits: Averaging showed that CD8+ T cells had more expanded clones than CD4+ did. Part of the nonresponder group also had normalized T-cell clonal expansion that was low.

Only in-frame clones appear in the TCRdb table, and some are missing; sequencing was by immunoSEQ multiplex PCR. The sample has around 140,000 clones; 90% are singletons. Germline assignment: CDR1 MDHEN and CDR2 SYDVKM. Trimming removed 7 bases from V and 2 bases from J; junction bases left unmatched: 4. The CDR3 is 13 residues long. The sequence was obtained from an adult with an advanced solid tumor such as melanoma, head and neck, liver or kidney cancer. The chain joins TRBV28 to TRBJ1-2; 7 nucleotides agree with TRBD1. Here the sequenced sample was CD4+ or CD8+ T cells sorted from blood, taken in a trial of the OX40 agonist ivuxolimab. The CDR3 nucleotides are TGTGCCAGCACCCGGGACAGCAACTATGGCTACACCTTC. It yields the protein CASTRDSNYGYTF.